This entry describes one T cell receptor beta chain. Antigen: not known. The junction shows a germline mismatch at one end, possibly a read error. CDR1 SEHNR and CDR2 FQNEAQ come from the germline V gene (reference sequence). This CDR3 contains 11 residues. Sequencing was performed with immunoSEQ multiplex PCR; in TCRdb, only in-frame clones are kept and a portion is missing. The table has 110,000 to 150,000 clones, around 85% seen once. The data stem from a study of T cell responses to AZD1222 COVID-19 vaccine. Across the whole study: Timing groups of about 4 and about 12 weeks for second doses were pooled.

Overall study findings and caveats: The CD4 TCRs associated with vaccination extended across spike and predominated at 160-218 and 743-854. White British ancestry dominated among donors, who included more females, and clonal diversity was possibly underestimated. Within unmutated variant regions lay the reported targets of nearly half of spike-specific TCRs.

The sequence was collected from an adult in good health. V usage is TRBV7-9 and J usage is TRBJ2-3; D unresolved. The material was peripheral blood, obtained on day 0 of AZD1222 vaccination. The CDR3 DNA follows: TGTGCCAGCAGCTTAGTTGGACCAAACAATTTT. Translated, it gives CASSLVGPNNF.